This entry describes one T cell receptor beta chain. The antigen remains undetermined. The junction and the germline gene differ at one end; a read error may be behind it. At the survey level, the v3.0 immunoSEQ assay was run. Data came from immunoSEQ multiplex PCR; TCRdb stores just in-frame clones and leaves some out. The table records more than 20,000 clones, approximately 84% of them present only once. The CDR3 sequence is 17 residues long. Looked up from germline, CDR1 is SGHNT and CDR2 is YENEEA. This sample was included in a study of long-term antiretroviral therapy in people with HIV. Study-wide background: The 2015 immediate-ART recommendation came about a decade after the earliest samples.

Notes on the study in general: Control repertoires displayed wider CDR3 length ranges than the HIV repertoires. Repertoire composition at all time points was dominated by clones that had expanded before ART. Diversity measured after ART increased yet remained under transplant donor controls.

The V gene is TRBV11-3, the J gene TRBJ2-2, with D possibly TRBD2 on 5 matching bases. This receptor was obtained from a man aged 40-50 years with HIV. The specimen comprised unsorted PBMCs, sampled 0.5 years before starting antiretroviral therapy. CDR3 sequence reads: CASSLDFGGLNPGELFF. In DNA form, the CDR3 reads TGTGCCAGCAGCTTAGATTTCGGAGGTTTGAACCCCGGGGAGCTGTTTTTT.